The 32 T cell receptor beta chains in this list originate from one sample, sequenced in a study of T cells after yellow fever vaccination. TCRdb re-analysed the 5' RACE reads in MiXCR, keeping a single row per CDR3 protein. The sample holds under 500,000 distinct CDR3 sequences, approximately 18% seen once. The sample was PBMCs, taken before the yellow fever booster vaccination. Receptor source: a man younger than 30 who received the YFV17D yellow fever vaccine.

V gene TRBV4-2 combines with J gene TRBJ2-3; 9 positions agree with TRBD2. The V gene end was trimmed by 4 bases and the J gene end by 3 bases; junction bases not matched to a gene: 8. CDR3 length equals 16 residues. From germline, CDR1 is LGHNA and CDR2 YNFKEQ. The CDR3 DNA reads as TGTGCCAGCAGCCTCTTTGCGAGCGGGGGGACAGATACGCAGTATTTT. Its translation: CASSLFASGGTDTQYF.

Many counts were recorded for this clonotype. This rearrangement joins TRBV5-1 to TRBJ2-5, with D possibly TRBD1 on 6 matching bases. In germline, CDR1 is SGHRS, CDR2 YFSETQ. The germline V and J ends were trimmed by 4 bases and 1 base, with 11 bases remaining between them. This CDR3 contains 14 residues. The CDR3 loop is CASSAQGSQETQYF. The CDR3 DNA reads TGCGCCAGCAGCGCCCAGGGGTCCCAAGAGACCCAGTACTTC. The whole variable domain, filled in from reference TRBV5-1 and TRBJ2-5, reads KAGVTQTPRYLIKTRGQQVTLSCSPISGHRSVSWYQQTPGQGLQFLFEYFSETQRNKGNFPGRFSGRQFSNSRSEMNVSTLELGDSALYLCASSAQGSQETQYFGPGTRLLVL.

This clonotype was counted only a few times. The chain joins TRBV15 to TRBJ2-5; D remains ambiguous. Between the trimmed V and J ends, which lost 0 bases and 5 bases, there was a span of 4 bases. The CDR3 runs to 12 residues. The germline gives CDR1 LNHNV, CDR2 YYDKDF (reference sequence). CDR3 residues: CATSRERETQYF. CDR3 DNA: TGTGCCACCAGCAGAGAACGGGAGACCCAGTACTTC.

In its sample, this clonotype was seen a few times. The J gene is TRBJ1-1, the V gene TRBV4-3, with D unclear. V was pared by 0 bases and J by 2 bases, with 7 bases between. The CDR3 contains 14 residues. The germline CDR1 and CDR2 sequences are LGHNA and YSLEER. The CDR3 DNA follows: TGCGCCAGCAGCCAAGAGTGGGAAAACACTGAAGCTTTCTTT. Translated, it gives CASSQEWENTEAFF.

This chain uses TRBV4-3 with TRBJ2-6, with unresolved D. Deletions cut 0 bases from V and 4 bases from J, with 7 bases between. Germline assignment: CDR1 LGHNA and CDR2 YSLEER. The CDR3 runs 15 residues. The CDR3, as DNA: TGCGCCAGCAGCCAAGATGGATCCGGGGCCAACGTCCTGACTTTC. This encodes CASSQDGSGANVLTF.

The rearrangement uses TRBV30 and TRBJ2-3, with TRBD1 as a possible D gene (6 bases). CDR1 and CDR2 from the germline V gene are GTSNPN and SVGIG (reference sequence). Trimming removed 5 bases from V and 4 bases from J, with 13 bases in between. This CDR3 region has 13 residues. The CDR3 reads CAWVQGGSDTQYF. CDR3 coding DNA: TGTGCCTGGGTACAGGGTGGTTCAGATACGCAGTATTTT.

CDR3 protein: CASSSRGAGGQETQYF. The CDR3 nucleotides read TGTGCCAGCAGCTCCCGGGGAGCGGGGGGCCAAGAGACCCAGTACTTC. This chain joins TRBV5-6 and TRBJ2-5; 9 bases line up with TRBD2. Germline V CDR1 and CDR2: SGHDT, YYEEEE. The CDR3 consists of 16 residues. J lost 1 base, V lost 3 bases, and 7 bases had no gene match. The full variable domain, rest sourced from reference TRBV5-6 and TRBJ2-5, is DAGVTQSPTHLIKTRGQQVTLRCSPKSGHDTVSWYQQALGQGPQFIFQYYEEEERQRGNFPDRFSGHQFPNYSSELNVNALLLGDSALYLCASSSRGAGGQETQYFGPGTRLLVL.

V and J are TRBV20-1 and TRBJ2-1; TRBD2 is a possible D gene (5 bases). The germline V gene has CDR1 DFQATT and CDR2 SNEGSKA (reference sequence). This CDR3 region has 12 residues. Trimming pared 6 bases from V and 6 bases from J, leaving 12 bases between. Here the CDR3 reads CSALSLANEQFF. For the CDR3, the DNA is TGCAGTGCCCTCTCTCTAGCCAATGAGCAGTTCTTC.

This clonotype was counted once. This chain links TRBV4-1 with TRBJ1-3, with 7 nucleotides matching TRBD1. V was clipped by 0 bases and J by 3 bases; unmatched bases: 2. The CDR3 is 15 residues long. The germline V gene encodes CDR1 MGHRA and CDR2 YSYEKL. The CDR3 loop reads CASSQDRTGGNTIYF. The CDR3 DNA is TGCGCCAGCAGCCAAGATCGGACAGGTGGAAACACCATATATTTT.

The chain employs TRBV11-2 and TRBJ2-1; TRBD1 agrees at 8 bases. J was trimmed by 4 bases and V by 5 bases; bases with no gene match: 10. Germline lookup yields CDR1 SGHAT and CDR2 FQNNGV. The length of the CDR3 is 16 residues. The CDR3 reads CASSPTRDRRYNEQFF. CDR3 nucleotide sequence: TGTGCCAGCAGCCCAACTCGGGACAGGCGATACAATGAGCAGTTCTTC.

This clonotype was counted at least ten times. The chain links TRBV7-9 to TRBJ1-1, with D maybe TRBD1 (5 bases). The CDR3 sequence is 13 residues long. Germline assignment: CDR1 SEHNR and CDR2 FQNEAQ (reference sequence). V lost 5 bases and J lost 5, with 12 bases in between. The CDR3 sequence: CASSPGGGTEAFF. CDR3 DNA: TGTGCCAGCAGCCCTGGGGGAGGAACTGAAGCTTTCTTT. Together with reference TRBV7-9 and TRBJ1-1, the CDR3 gives the full variable domain: DTGVSQNPRHKITKRGQNVTFRCDPISEHNRLYWYRQTLGQGPEFLTYFQNEAQLEKSRLLSDRFSAERPKGSFSTLEIQRTEQGDSAMYLCASSPGGGTEAFFGQGTRLTVV.

This clonotype has just a few counts. The chain couples TRBV20-1 to TRBJ1-5; D gene uncertain. Between the trimmed V and J ends, which lost 5 bases and 4 bases, there was a span of 9 bases. Germline V gene sequence: CDR1 DFQATT, CDR2 SNEGSKA (reference sequence). The CDR3 runs to 12 residues. The CDR3 nucleotides are TGCAGTGCTTCCCAGGCGAATCAGCCCCAGCATTTT. This encodes CSASQANQPQHF.

In its sample, this clonotype was seen a few times. CDR3 bases: TGTGCCTCACGAGGCGGGGAGGGAGGAAGAGAAGAGACCCAGTACTTC. It is translated as CASRGGEGGREETQYF. The chain links TRBV10-3 to TRBJ2-5; 7 bases agree with TRBD2. Germline CDR1 ENHRY, CDR2 SYGVKD. The V gene end was trimmed by 11 bases and the J gene end by 3 bases; junction bases not matched to a gene: 18. The CDR3 extends over 16 amino acids.

This clonotype was picked up a small number of times. CDR3 amino acids: CASIIYGYTF. The CDR3 region has the DNA TGTGCCAGCATAATCTATGGCTACACCTTC. The chain links TRBV12-3 or TRBV12-4 to TRBJ1-2; unclear D gene. V was trimmed by 7 bases and J by 4 bases, leaving 4 bases between them. The CDR3 is 10 amino acids.

This clonotype has a handful of counts. V usage is TRBV5-6 and J usage is TRBJ2-5; D might be TRBD1 or TRBD2, each matching 5 bases. The V end lost 1 base, the J end lost 0 bases, and 13 bases lay between the germline ends. Germline CDR1 SGHDT, CDR2 YYEEEE. CDR3 length: 16 residues. In DNA, the CDR3 is TGTGCCAGCAGCTTGATGCAGGGACCTGACCAAGAGACCCAGTACTTC. This sequence encodes CASSLMQGPDQETQYF.

The chain recombines TRBV4-2 with TRBJ1-3; a possible D gene is TRBD1 (6 bases). The germline V and J ends were trimmed by 1 base and 4 bases, with 11 bases remaining between them. Per germline, CDR1 LGHNA and CDR2 YNFKEQ. The CDR3 runs 15 residues. The CDR3 protein is CASSQVRGRGNTIYF. DNA for the CDR3: TGTGCCAGCAGCCAAGTTCGGGGGCGGGGAAACACCATATATTTT.

The J gene is TRBJ1-1, the V gene TRBV19; unclear D gene. CDR3 length: 13 residues. The V gene lost 3 bases and the J gene lost 8 bases, with 13 bases spanning the gap. CDR1 LNHDA and CDR2 SQIVND come from the germline V gene (reference sequence). The CDR3 DNA is TGTGCCAGTAGTATCCTCCGGACTCACGAAGCTTTCTTT. Its protein product is CASSILRTHEAFF.

In its sample, this clonotype was seen a few times. The chain carries TRBV10-3 and TRBJ2-5, with D possibly called TRBD1 or TRBD2 (5 bases each). Germline V gives CDR1 ENHRY, CDR2 SYGVKD. The CDR3 consists of 12 residues. V lost 3 bases, J lost 9 bases, and 11 bases lay in between. DNA for the CDR3: TGTGCCATCAGTGATGGGGACGTGGCCCAGTACTTC. Amino acid sequence: CAISDGDVAQYF.

The J gene is TRBJ1-6, the V gene TRBV7-2; TRBD1 matches at 10 bases. The germline gives CDR1 SGHTA, CDR2 FQGNSA. The CDR3 covers 14 residues. J was trimmed by 7 bases and V by 5 bases; bases with no gene match: 2. The CDR3 is CASSMDRGNSPLHF. The CDR3 nucleotides read TGTGCCAGCAGCATGGACAGGGGGAATTCACCCCTCCACTTT.

This clonotype was observed a few times. The rearrangement links TRBV5-1 to TRBJ1-1; the D is unclear. V lost 0 bases, J lost 0 bases, and 9 bases lay in between. Germline V lookup: CDR1 SGHRS, CDR2 YFSETQ. This CDR3 is 15 amino acids long. This CDR3 reads CASSLAAGLNTEAFF. The CDR3, as DNA: TGCGCCAGCAGCTTGGCCGCAGGCCTGAACACTGAAGCTTTCTTT.

The gene calls are TRBV6-1 and TRBJ2-7, with 10 bases identical to TRBD1. From germline, CDR1 is MNHNS and CDR2 SASEGT. The CDR3 extends over 14 amino acids. V was clipped by 6 bases and J by 5 bases; unmatched bases: 7. The CDR3 region is CASSGGTGDHEQYF. The CDR3 nucleotides are TGTGCCAGCAGCGGTGGGACAGGGGACCACGAGCAGTACTTC.

A few counts support this clonotype. The chain carries TRBV28 and TRBJ1-2; TRBD1 matches at 8 bases. V shed 10 bases and J 4 bases; nucleotides not matched to a gene: 20. The germline gives CDR1 MDHEN, CDR2 SYDVKM. The CDR3 is 17 amino acids. In DNA form, the CDR3 reads TGTGCCACTGGAAGGGGACAGGCACTTCTCGACCTCTATGGCTACACCTTC. It specifies CATGRGQALLDLYGYTF.

This clonotype was seen only a few times. The chain uses TRBV6-6 and TRBJ1-4; D gene unclear. This CDR3 has 13 residues. V lost 7 bases and J 4 bases, leaving 10 bases between the germline ends. Germline CDR1 reads MNHNY; CDR2 reads SVGAGI (reference sequence). This CDR3 reads CASMDRVNEKLFF. CDR3 sequence (DNA): TGTGCCAGCATGGACCGCGTTAATGAAAAACTGTTTTTT.

This clonotype has only a few counts. The J gene is TRBJ1-4, the V gene TRBV3-1; D possibly corresponds to TRBD1 (5 bases). The CDR3 contains 14 residues. Trimming pared 6 bases from V and 4 bases from J, leaving 12 bases between. Germline CDR1 is LGHDT and CDR2 is YNNKEL (reference sequence). CDR3 loop: CASSLTGFNEKLFF. As DNA, the CDR3 is TGTGCCAGCAGTCTTACAGGTTTTAATGAAAAACTGTTTTTT.

This clonotype was observed a handful of times. V and J are TRBV4-1 and TRBJ1-2; 7 positions agree with TRBD1. The CDR3 runs to 17 residues. Germline assignment: CDR1 MGHRA and CDR2 YSYEKL. The V segment lost 0 bases and the J segment 1 base; nucleotides outside the gene matches: 8. Written as DNA, the CDR3 is TGCGCCAGCAGCCAAGATCCGGTGACAGGGAGTAACTATGGCTACACCTTC. Translating gives CASSQDPVTGSNYGYTF.

This clonotype occurred many times. The chain has TRBV5-1 and TRBJ2-5; 11 bases align to TRBD2. The germline CDR1 and CDR2 sequences are SGHRS and YFSETQ. V shed 5 bases and J 5 bases; nucleotides not matched to a gene: 5. This CDR3 contains 14 residues. CDR3 amino acids: CASSSTSGGETQYF. In DNA form, the CDR3 reads TGCGCCAGCAGTTCTACTAGCGGGGGTGAGACCCAGTACTTC.

The chain couples TRBV6-2 or TRBV6-3 to TRBJ2-6, with D perhaps matching TRBD1 (6 bases). CDR3 length: 17 residues. V was trimmed by 10 bases and J by 2 bases, leaving 21 bases between them. Germline loops: CDR1 MNHEY, CDR2 SVGEGT. In DNA form, the CDR3 reads TGTGCCACCTTAATACAGGGTTATAGCCCTGGGGCCAACGTCCTGACTTTC. Translation gives CATLIQGYSPGANVLTF.

A few counts support this clonotype. The genes are TRBV20-1 and TRBJ2-3, with TRBD1 matching 7 bases. The CDR3 totals 14 residues. The germline V gene encodes CDR1 DFQATT and CDR2 SNEGSKA (reference sequence). V shed 6 bases and J 2 bases; nucleotides not matched to a gene: 8. The CDR3 is CSAPRQGNTDTQYF. CDR3 DNA sequence: TGCAGTGCGCCCAGACAGGGAAACACAGATACGCAGTATTTT.

This clonotype was seen a handful of times. The chain is built from TRBV12-3 or TRBV12-4 and TRBJ2-7; tentatively, D is TRBD1 (6 bases). Trimming shortened V by 6 bases and J by 1 base, and 16 bases separated the two germline ends. The CDR3 runs to 15 residues. The CDR3 DNA is TGTGCCAGCAGCCAAGGACAGCTCCTATCCTACGAGCAGTACTTC. Residues: CASSQGQLLSYEQYF.

This clonotype was observed a handful of times. The chain couples TRBV10-3 to TRBJ2-1, with 11 bases that match TRBD2. The CDR3 loop spans 16 amino acids. J gave up 5 bases and V 2 bases, and 5 bases lay outside the gene matches. The germline CDR1 and CDR2 sequences are ENHRY and SYGVKD. Here the CDR3 reads CAISEVTSGVNNEQFF. The CDR3 bases are TGTGCCATCAGTGAGGTGACTAGCGGGGTAAACAATGAGCAGTTCTTC.

This clonotype has a count of ten or more. The CDR3 sequence: CASSSLGGTTEAFF. The CDR3 nucleotides are TGCGCCAGCAGCTCTCTGGGGGGCACCACTGAAGCTTTCTTT. This chain links TRBV4-3 with TRBJ1-1; possible D gene TRBD1, 6 bases. CDR1 is LGHNA and CDR2 is YSLEER in the germline V gene. V was trimmed by 5 bases and J by 4 bases, leaving 14 bases between them. This CDR3 spans 14 amino acids.

Here the CDR3 reads CATSEVDTQYF. The CDR3 coding sequence is TGTGCCACCAGTGAGGTAGATACGCAGTATTTT. This chain uses TRBV24-1 with TRBJ2-3; D gene uncertain. The CDR3 is made up of 11 amino acids. CDR1 and CDR2 (germline): KGHDR, SFDVKD. Trimming cost V 4 bases and J 5 bases, with 3 bases left between them.